Listed below are T cell receptor beta chains from one sample, sequenced in a study of cytomegalovirus exposure and HLA in healthy donors. The assay was immunoSEQ multiplex PCR, and TCRdb's table has in-frame clones only and misses some. The sample gives 150,000 to 200,000 clones, 72% of which show up once; about 2.5% is in the top ten. Sample: PBMCs. These receptors all come from a human donor in good health. Both conserved end residues are part of each CDR3. Clone size, where shown, is once, few, many, or a class for clones that have expanded.

>TRBV7-9|TRBJ1-1|few
CASSPPEMPEAFF
>TRBV27|TRBJ1-5|NA
CASSLVSNQPQHF
>TRBV5-1|TRBJ1-4|NA
CASSAGQGEKLFF
>TRBV6-1|TRBJ1-3|NA
CASATGTGIGNTIYF
>TRBV5-1|TRBJ1-1|NA
CASSRDRVADWNTEAFF
>TRBV2|TRBJ2-4|NA
CASSGSAGIAKNIQYF
>TRBV5-8|TRBJ2-7|NA
CASSFDRGREQYF
>TRBV7-6|TRBJ2-7|few
CASSLAISGVREQYF
>TRBV5-6|NA|NA
CASSLSELGAVNYEQYF
>TRBV20-1|TRBJ2-7|NA
CSAHEGYEQYF
>TRBV5-5|TRBJ2-7|NA
CASSLVTGGRYEQYF
>TRBV30|TRBJ1-1|NA
CAWTRTDMNTEAFF
>TRBV10-3|TRBJ1-2|few
CAISDSGTEGGYTF
>TRBV7-2|TRBJ1-2|NA
CASNLILKNYGYTF
>TRBV27|TRBJ2-7|NA
CASSGDAGVSYEQYF
>TRBV10-3|TRBJ2-7|NA
CATQFDPTAEQYF
>TRBV5-5|TRBJ2-7|NA
CASSFRRQGSTYEQYF
>TRBV7-3|TRBJ2-1|NA
CASSPSGTDNEQFF
>TRBV4-3|TRBJ2-1|few
CASSQDHKRLSYNEQFF
>TRBV5-1|TRBJ2-3|NA
CASSPRTSSSDTQYF
>TRBV2|TRBJ1-1|NA
CASSGSGAMNTEAFF
>TRBV10-3|TRBJ1-5|NA
CAISPTGSNQPQHF
>TRBV6-5|TRBJ1-1|NA
CASRVVVAGGTEAFF
>TRBV5-1|TRBJ1-2|NA
CASSLTAGTNYGYTF
>TRBV7-9|TRBJ2-7|NA
CASSLGLASYEQYF
>TRBV7-6|TRBJ1-3|NA
CASSLGGSYDGNTIYF
>TRBV18|TRBJ2-1|NA
CASSPPSGGQGNEQFF